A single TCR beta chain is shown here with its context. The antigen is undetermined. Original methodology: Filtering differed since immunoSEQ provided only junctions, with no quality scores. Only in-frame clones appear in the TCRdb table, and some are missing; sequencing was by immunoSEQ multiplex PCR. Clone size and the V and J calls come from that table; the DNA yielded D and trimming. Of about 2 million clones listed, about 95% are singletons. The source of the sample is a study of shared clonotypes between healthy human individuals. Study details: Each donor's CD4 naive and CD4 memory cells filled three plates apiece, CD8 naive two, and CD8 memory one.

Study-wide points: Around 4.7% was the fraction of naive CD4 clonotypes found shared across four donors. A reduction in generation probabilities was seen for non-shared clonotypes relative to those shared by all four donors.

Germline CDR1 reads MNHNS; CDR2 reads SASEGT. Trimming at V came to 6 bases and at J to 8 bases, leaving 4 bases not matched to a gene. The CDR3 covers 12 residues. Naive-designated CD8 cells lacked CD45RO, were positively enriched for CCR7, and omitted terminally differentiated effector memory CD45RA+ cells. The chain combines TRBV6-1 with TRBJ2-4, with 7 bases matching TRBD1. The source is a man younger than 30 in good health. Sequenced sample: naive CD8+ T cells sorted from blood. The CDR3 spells CASSDRVDIQYF. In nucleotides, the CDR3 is TGTGCCAGCAGCGACAGGGTTGACATTCAGTACTTC.